These 28 T cell receptor beta chains originate from one sample sequenced in a study of sequential checkpoint blockade in melanoma. The repertoire was sequenced with immunoSEQ multiplex PCR; TCRdb's copy has only in-frame clones and lacks some. The table has 25,000 to 30,000 clones, nearly 85% seen once. The treatment is: randomized to nivolumab then ipilimumab (arm A) or the reverse (arm B). The sample in question was CD8+ T cells sorted from blood (inferred from file names), obtained from a patient given nivolumab and ipilimumab in sequence. These receptors all come from a human donor with melanoma.

This clone has only one observation. The rearrangement links TRBV9 to TRBJ2-3, with D possibly being TRBD1 (6 bases). The germline V gene encodes CDR1 SGDLS and CDR2 YYNGEE. This CDR3 is built from 14 residues. V dropped 7 bases and J dropped 4 bases, with 16 bases sitting between them. The CDR3 DNA follows: TGTGCCAGCGCTCCGGGACAACCGGCAGATACGCAGTATTTT. It specifies CASAPGQPADTQYF. Together with reference TRBV9 and TRBJ2-3, the CDR3 gives the full variable domain: DSGVTQTPKHLITATGQRVTLRCSPRSGDLSVYWYQQSLDQGLQFLIQYYNGEERAKGNILERFSAQQFPDLHSELNLSSLELGDSALYFCASAPGQPADTQYFGPGTRLTVL.

This clone appeared a few times. The chain carries TRBV9 and TRBJ2-7; 8 positions agree with TRBD2. After removal of 0 bases from V and 3 bases from J, the junction contained 2 bases not matched to a gene. The CDR3 has 14 residues. The V gene's germline CDR1 is SGDLS and CDR2 YYNGEE. CDR3 DNA: TGTGCCAGCAGCGTAGGACGGGGGGGCTACGAGCAGTACTTC. Translated, it gives CASSVGRGGYEQYF.

The chain recombines TRBV11-2 with TRBJ1-2, with TRBD1 matching 9 bases. The germline V gene has CDR1 SGHAT and CDR2 FQNNGV. The CDR3 spans 18 residues. The ends lost 0 bases at V and 1 base at J; junction bases unmatched: 9. The CDR3: CASSLEVTGGSLNYGYTF. CDR3 bases: TGTGCCAGCAGCTTAGAGGTTACAGGGGGCTCCCTTAACTATGGCTACACCTTC. The full variable domain, with the rest looked up from reference TRBV11-2 and TRBJ1-2, is EAGVAQSPRYKIIEKRQSVAFWCNPISGHATLYWYQQILGQGPKLLIQFQNNGVVDDSQLPKDRFSAERLKGVDSTLKIQPAKLEDSAVYLCASSLEVTGGSLNYGYTFGSGTRLTVV.

With respect to this clone: This CDR3 is also generated by other DNA sequences in the sample. The chain recombines TRBV11-3 with TRBJ1-1; D is ambiguous. The germline V and J ends were trimmed by 4 bases and 4 bases, with 10 bases remaining between them. The CDR3 is made up of 13 amino acids. The germline V gene encodes CDR1 SGHNT and CDR2 YENEEA. The CDR3 region is CASSSFESTEAFF. CDR3 nucleotides: TGTGCCAGCAGCTCGTTTGAGAGCACTGAAGCTTTCTTT.

A note on this clone: Mismatch with germline at one junction end may stem from a read error. This sequence joins TRBV7-9 and TRBJ2-3; D possibly corresponds to TRBD1 (6 bases). The germline V gene has CDR1 SEHNR and CDR2 FQNEAQ (reference sequence). The CDR3 runs to 14 residues. The CDR3 nucleotides are TGTGCCGGCAGTTCGGGCAGGGGCGCAGATACGCAGTATTTT. Translating it yields CAGSSGRGADTQYF.

This chain joins TRBV27 and TRBJ2-7; D uncertain. Germline-derived CDR1 and CDR2 are MNHEY and SMNVEV (reference sequence). CDR3 length: 13 residues. V gave up 5 bases and J gave up 0 bases, with 8 bases separating them. As DNA, the CDR3 is TGTGCCAGCAGTGAGAGGAGCTCCTACGAGCAGTACTTC. It specifies CASSERSSYEQYF.

The chain links TRBV6-1 to TRBJ1-2; a weak D match, TRBD1 (5 bases). Trimming took 9 bases from V and 0 from J, leaving 11 bases between them. The CDR3 loop spans 13 amino acids. Germline values: CDR1 MNHNS, CDR2 SASEGT. CDR3 amino acids: CARGEAANYGYTF. The CDR3 coding sequence is TGTGCCAGGGGGGAGGCCGCTAACTATGGCTACACCTTC.

This chain links TRBV5-1 with TRBJ2-7; 7 bases match TRBD1. Looked up from germline, CDR1 is SGHRS and CDR2 is YFSETQ. Trimming took 2 bases from V and 3 from J; bases not matched to a gene: 5. CDR3 size: 14 residues. The CDR3 loop is CASSFTGQSYEQYF. For the CDR3, the DNA is TGCGCCAGCAGCTTCACGGGACAGAGCTACGAGCAGTACTTC. Drawing the rest from reference TRBV5-1 and TRBJ2-7, the complete variable domain is KAGVTQTPRYLIKTRGQQVTLSCSPISGHRSVSWYQQTPGQGLQFLFEYFSETQRNKGNFPGRFSGRQFSNSRSEMNVSTLELGDSALYLCASSFTGQSYEQYFGPGTRLTVT.

This clone was observed once. V gene TRBV19 combines with J gene TRBJ2-2; 11 nucleotides match TRBD2. J gave up 4 bases and V 5 bases, and 6 bases lay outside the gene matches. CDR1 and CDR2 from the germline V gene are LNHDA and SQIVND (reference sequence). This CDR3 comprises 16 residues. The DNA for the CDR3 is TGTGCCAGTAGTCCCCCCGGGACTAGCGGCACCGGGGAGCTGTTTTTT. Translation gives CASSPPGTSGTGELFF.

The rearrangement links TRBV10-3 to TRBJ2-7; 8 positions match TRBD1. V dropped 3 bases and J dropped 4; count of bases not matched to a gene: 8. The CDR3 is made up of 15 amino acids. CDR1 and CDR2 from the germline V gene are ENHRY and SYGVKD. In nucleotides, the CDR3 is TGTGCCATCAGTGAAGGACAGGGAACAATTTACGAGCAGTACTTC. The encoded protein is CAISEGQGTIYEQYF.

The chain couples TRBV7-2 to TRBJ2-5; a weak D match, TRBD1 (6 bases). CDR3 length: 14 residues. The V and J ends lost 2 bases and 5 bases respectively, with 12 bases between them. Germline CDR1 reads SGHTA; CDR2 reads FQGNSA. The CDR3 coding sequence is TGTGCCAGCAGCTTAACAGGGTCTCAGGAGACCCAGTACTTC. Its protein is CASSLTGSQETQYF.

The chain couples TRBV5-6 to TRBJ2-7; possible D gene TRBD1, 6 bases. The ends were cut back, 2 bases at V and 2 bases at J, with 11 bases in the middle. Germline values: CDR1 SGHDT, CDR2 YYEEEE. CDR3 size: 14 residues. The CDR3 DNA sequence: TGTGCCAGCAGCTTACAGGGAGTCACCTACGAGCAGTACTTC. The encoded protein is CASSLQGVTYEQYF.

The V and J genes are TRBV9 and TRBJ1-4; the D is unclear. The CDR3 contains 13 residues. Deletions cut 4 bases from V and 4 bases from J, with 8 bases between. Germline V gene lookup returns CDR1 SGDLS and CDR2 YYNGEE. DNA for the CDR3: TGTGCCAGCAGCCCCAACAGTAATGAAAAACTGTTTTTT. Translating gives CASSPNSNEKLFF.

J is TRBJ2-4 and V is TRBV4-3; 8 bases map to TRBD1. Germline V gene data show CDR1 as LGHNA and CDR2 as YSLEER. This CDR3 spans 16 amino acids. After removal of 4 bases from V and 1 base from J, the junction contained 6 bases not matched to a gene. In nucleotides, the CDR3 is TGCGCCAGCAGCCCCTTGGACAGGGATGCCAAAAACATTCAGTACTTC. Its translation: CASSPLDRDAKNIQYF.

V usage is TRBV29-1 and J usage is TRBJ2-7, with 12 nucleotides matching TRBD2. In germline, CDR1 is SQVTM, CDR2 ANQGSEA. The CDR3 covers 16 residues. With V trimmed by 5 bases and J by 1 base, 9 bases remained unmatched. CDR3 region: CSVLTSGGPTSYEQYF. Written as DNA, the CDR3 is TGCAGCGTTTTGACTAGCGGGGGACCAACATCCTACGAGCAGTACTTC.

This clone has only one observation. This chain uses TRBV7-8 with TRBJ2-5; 12 positions match TRBD2. J gave up 5 bases and V 5 bases, and 6 bases lay outside the gene matches. Germline V CDR1 and CDR2: SGHVS, FQNEAQ. This CDR3 has 15 amino acids. The CDR3 sequence is CASSPTSGGAETQYF. DNA of the CDR3: TGTGCCAGCAGCCCGACTAGCGGGGGCGCGGAGACCCAGTACTTC.

In DNA, the CDR3 is TGTGCCAGCAGTACCGCGGGAGGGCCCCACTACGAGCAGTACTTC. This translates into CASSTAGGPHYEQYF. V is TRBV6-1 and J is TRBJ2-7, with 9 nucleotides matching TRBD2. The CDR3 has 15 residues. Germline V gene data show CDR1 as MNHNS and CDR2 as SASEGT. Unmatched junction bases numbered 8, after V lost 5 bases and J lost 3 bases.

The gene calls are TRBV19 and TRBJ2-1; TRBD2 might be the D (6 bases). The CDR3 contains 12 residues. Germline loops: CDR1 LNHDA, CDR2 SQIVND (reference sequence). Trimming removed 3 bases from V and 6 bases from J, with 6 bases in between. CDR3 coding DNA: TGTGCCAGTAGTATGGGGGGCAATGAGCAGTTCTTC. Translation: CASSMGGNEQFF.

This clone was seen a few times. The chain links TRBV7-6 to TRBJ2-1; 8 positions match TRBD2. The CDR3 totals 15 residues. The germline gives CDR1 SGHVS, CDR2 FNYEAQ. The ends lost 8 bases at V and 7 bases at J; junction bases unmatched: 13. This CDR3 is CASRPEPGLGNEQFF. Here the CDR3 DNA reads TGTGCCAGCCGGCCAGAACCGGGACTAGGAAATGAGCAGTTCTTC.

This clone came up a few times. The CDR3 loop is CASSKGDYGYTF. DNA of the CDR3: TGTGCCAGTAGTAAAGGGGACTATGGCTACACCTTC. The chain is built from TRBV19 and TRBJ1-2; maybe TRBD1 (5 bases). The length of the CDR3 is 12 residues. CDR1 is LNHDA, CDR2 SQIVND, per germline (reference sequence). The ends were cut back, 4 bases at V and 3 bases at J, with 6 bases in the middle.

This clone was detected once. The V and J genes are TRBV6-4 and TRBJ2-3, with TRBD1 as a possible D gene (5 bases). The CDR3 length is 13 residues. Trimming left V 4 bases short and J 2 bases short, with 7 bases between. Germline CDR1 MRHNA, CDR2 SNTAGT. The CDR3, as DNA: TGTGCCAGCAGTGTAGGGGACACAGATACGCAGTATTTT. Protein product: CASSVGDTDTQYF.

The gene calls are TRBV14 and TRBJ2-1; TRBD2 agrees at 8 bases. CDR3 length: 15 residues. V was pared by 2 bases and J by 10 bases, with 10 bases of the junction left unmatched. The V gene's germline CDR1 is SGHDN and CDR2 FVKESK. The CDR3 DNA follows: TGTGCCAGCAGCCAACTAGCGGGCACGGCTGGGGAGCAGTTCTTC. Amino acid sequence: CASSQLAGTAGEQFF.

The CDR3 nucleotides are TGTGCCCTGGACAGGGGGCCTGGAAACACCATATATTTT. Its translation is CALDRGPGNTIYF. The V call is TRBV7-9, the J call TRBJ1-3, with 11 bases that match TRBD1. Germline V gene lookup returns CDR1 SEHNR and CDR2 FQNEAQ (reference sequence). The ends lost 11 bases at V and 2 bases at J; junction bases unmatched: 2. The CDR3 covers 13 residues.

This chain joins TRBV11-1 and TRBJ2-7; 8 bases are shared with TRBD2. The CDR3 runs to 13 residues. Trimming cost V 4 bases and J 3 bases; bases outside gene matches: 2. Per germline, CDR1 SGHAT and CDR2 FQDESV (reference sequence). The DNA for the CDR3 is TGTGCCAGCAGCTCGGGACTAGACTACGAGCAGTACTTC. This gives the protein CASSSGLDYEQYF.

V is TRBV7-9 and J is TRBJ1-1; D remains ambiguous. V lost 2 bases to trimming and J lost 4 bases, with 8 bases between them. From germline, CDR1 is SEHNR and CDR2 FQNEAQ (reference sequence). CDR3 length equals 13 residues. The CDR3 region is CASSLPGSTEAFF. CDR3 nucleotides: TGTGCCAGCAGCTTACCCGGGAGCACTGAAGCTTTCTTT.

This clone has only one observation. The chain has TRBV28 and TRBJ2-5; 8 positions agree with TRBD2. V gave up 8 bases and J gave up 9 bases; unmatched junction bases: 2. In germline, CDR1 is MDHEN, CDR2 SYDVKM. The CDR3 consists of 10 residues. The CDR3 sequence: CASYGGAQYF. The CDR3 DNA follows: TGTGCCAGCTACGGGGGGGCCCAGTACTTC.

This clone showed up just once. The CDR3, as DNA: TGTGCCAGCAGCTTAAAGAGCTCCGGGACTAGCTCCTACGAGCAGTACTTC. Encoded protein: CASSLKSSGTSSYEQYF. This sequence joins TRBV7-8 and TRBJ2-7, with 8 positions matching TRBD2. The length of the CDR3 is 17 residues. V trimming: 2 bases; J trimming: 0 bases; junction bases outside the gene matches: 9. Germline values: CDR1 SGHVS, CDR2 FQNEAQ.

Here the CDR3 DNA reads TGTGCCACCAGCAGAGGAGACTACGAGCAGTACTTC. Encoded protein: CATSRGDYEQYF. This rearrangement joins TRBV15 to TRBJ2-7, with D unresolved. Per germline, CDR1 LNHNV and CDR2 YYDKDF (reference sequence). V lost 1 base and J lost 3, with 4 bases in between. The CDR3 covers 12 residues.